One sample yielded the 7 T cell receptor beta chains listed below, sequenced in a study of diagnostic markers for celiac disease. Reprocessing the reads, TCRdb reports a single entry for every CDR3 protein and omits DNA. This sample's table reports about 5,600 distinct CDR3 sequences. The sequenced sample consisted of either unsorted cells or a sorted T cell fraction (not recorded which). All receptors come from a human donor. This table probably holds off-target reads from a library built for another chain.

Here the CDR3 reads CASSPYRLYNSPLHF. This chain links TRBV18 with TRBJ1-6. Germline V CDR1 and CDR2: KGHSH, LQKENI. The CDR3 length is 15 residues. Combining the CDR3 with reference TRBV18 and TRBJ1-6 gives the whole variable domain NAGVMQNPRHLVRRRGQEARLRCSPMKGHSHVYWYRQLPEEGLKFMVYLQKENIIDESGMPKERFSAEFPKEGPSILRIQQVVRGDSAAYFCASSPYRLYNSPLHFGNGTRLTVT.

V and J are TRBV6-6 and TRBJ1-3. The germline gives CDR1 MNHNY, CDR2 SVGAGI (reference sequence). This CDR3 contains 13 residues. The chain's CDR3 is CASSYGEGNTIYF.

The chain carries TRBV20-1 and TRBJ2-1; the D gene TCRdb calls, TRBD2, cannot be checked with no DNA. The CDR3 length is 17 residues. CDR1 and CDR2 from the germline V gene are DFQATT and SNEGSKA (reference sequence). The chain's CDR3 is CSATTGLAGALYNEQFF.

This chain links TRBV5-5 with TRBJ1-4; there is no DNA to check the TCRdb D call of TRBD1. CDR1 and CDR2 from the germline V gene are SGHKS and YYEKEE (reference sequence). This CDR3 is built from 16 residues. The CDR3 sequence is CASSLGPAGALEKLFF.

V is TRBV4-1 and J is TRBJ2-1. The length of the CDR3 is 16 residues. Germline CDR1 MGHRA, CDR2 YSYEKL. CDR3 residues: CASSQVALQPYNEQFF.

This chain links TRBV7-2 with TRBJ1-4; checking the TCRdb D call of TRBD1 is not possible without DNA. This CDR3 spans 15 amino acids. Germline CDR1 SGHTA, CDR2 FQGNSA. The CDR3 sequence: CASSLDGTGGEKLFF. Full variable domain (rest looked up from reference TRBV7-2 and TRBJ1-4): GAGVSQSPSNKVTEKGKDVELRCDPISGHTALYWYRQSLGQGLEFLIYFQGNSAPDKSGLPSDRFSAERTGGSVSTLTIQRTQQEDSAVYLCASSLDGTGGEKLFFGSGTQLSVL.

The chain employs TRBV12-3 or TRBV12-4 and TRBJ1-2; the TRBD1 assignment by TCRdb is unverifiable without DNA. The CDR3 covers 18 residues. The CDR3 is CASSLNPGGLPPNYGYTF.